The 3 T cell receptor beta chains listed next were all sequenced from one sample in a study of OX40 agonist ivuxolimab in advanced cancers. Generated by immunoSEQ multiplex PCR, the TCRdb table keeps only in-frame clones and is missing some. The table shows 30,000 to 45,000 clones, with 65% to 80% occurring only once. Sample: CD4+ or CD8+ T cells sorted from blood, taken in a trial of the OX40 agonist ivuxolimab. These receptors originate from an adult with an advanced solid tumor such as melanoma, head and neck, liver or kidney cancer.

V and J are TRBV6-5 and TRBJ2-7, with 8 bases fitting TRBD1. Germline V gene lookup returns CDR1 MNHEY and CDR2 SVGAGI. The CDR3 is 15 residues long. Trimming at V came to 5 bases and at J to 6 bases, leaving 12 bases not matched to a gene. The CDR3 sequence is CASSKSRGQVAEQYF. The CDR3 bases are TGTGCCAGCAGTAAATCCAGGGGGCAGGTGGCCGAGCAGTACTTC.

This chain connects TRBV11-2 to TRBJ2-7; D may be TRBD2 (5 bases). CDR1 is SGHAT and CDR2 is FQNNGV in the germline V gene. The V end was cut by 1 base, the J end by 10 bases, with 17 bases between. This CDR3 is 14 amino acids long. The CDR3: CASSLGTGAGSQYF. The CDR3 DNA reads TGTGCCAGCAGCTTAGGAACGGGTGCGGGTTCACAGTACTTC.

The DNA for the CDR3 is TGTGCCACCCCGGACAGGGCCAACACCGGGGAGCTGTTTTTT. It encodes CATPDRANTGELFF. The chain is built from TRBV19 and TRBJ2-2, with 8 bases matching TRBD1. The CDR3 has 14 amino acids. The V segment lost 10 bases and the J segment 2 bases; nucleotides outside the gene matches: 6. Germline CDR1 is LNHDA and CDR2 is SQIVND (reference sequence).